Below are 9 T cell receptor beta chains sequenced from a single sample in a study of T cell responses to AZD1222 COVID-19 vaccine. Profiling relied on immunoSEQ multiplex PCR, and the TCRdb table lists in-frame clones only, not all of them. This sample yields 120,000 or so clones, of which around 91% are seen a single time; about 4.2% belongs to the top ten. Specimen: peripheral blood, collected on day 0 of MenACWY control vaccination. Source of these receptors: an adult in good health.

The chain combines TRBV6-2 or TRBV6-3 with TRBJ2-2, with a tentative D call TRBD2 (7 bases). The CDR3 is 18 amino acids. Trimming stripped 5 bases from V and 0 bases from J, with 19 bases between. CDR1 and CDR2 (germline): MNHEY, SVGEGT. The CDR3 here is CASSTLRGARANTGELFF. CDR3 nucleotides: TGTGCCAGCAGTACACTTCGGGGGGCGAGGGCGAACACCGGGGAGCTGTTTTTT.

This sequence joins TRBV6-5 and TRBJ2-5, with 7 bases matching TRBD1. The CDR3 length is 13 residues. Germline CDR1 is MNHEY and CDR2 is SVGAGI. V lost 2 bases to trimming and J lost 5 bases; unmatched junction nucleotides: 2. CDR3 region: CASSYETGETQYF. The CDR3 DNA follows: TGTGCCAGCAGTTACGAGACAGGGGAGACCCAGTACTTC.

This sequence joins TRBV10-3 and TRBJ2-3; 8 bases agree with TRBD1. Germline CDR1 is ENHRY and CDR2 is SYGVKD. V shed 4 bases and J 3 bases; nucleotides not matched to a gene: 9. This CDR3 has 16 amino acids. The CDR3 DNA is TGTGCCATCAGTGCCCATGGCAGGGGGCCGACAGATACGCAGTATTTT. This gives the protein CAISAHGRGPTDTQYF.

The CDR3 here is CASTPPGGQETQYF. The CDR3 nucleotides are TGTGCCAGCACTCCTCCAGGGGGCCAAGAGACCCAGTACTTC. The chain joins TRBV7-2 to TRBJ2-5; 7 bases fit TRBD1. This CDR3 spans 14 amino acids. Trimming removed 7 bases from V and 1 base from J; junction bases left unmatched: 6. Per germline, CDR1 SGHTA and CDR2 FQGNSA.

The rearrangement uses TRBV10-3 and TRBJ1-4, with D uncertain. In germline, CDR1 is ENHRY, CDR2 SYGVKD. V was shortened by 8 bases and J by 3 bases, with 10 bases between the two germline ends. CDR3 size: 13 residues. CDR3 DNA: TGTGCCATCTCCCAGGCCGCTAATGAAAAACTGTTTTTT. Its protein product is CAISQAANEKLFF.

V and J are TRBV2 and TRBJ1-5; no definite D call. V was pared by 8 bases and J by 3 bases, with 8 bases between. The CDR3 has 12 residues. The germline V gene has CDR1 SNHLY and CDR2 FYNNEI. The CDR3 sequence is CASGQVNQPQHF. In DNA, the CDR3 is TGTGCCAGCGGCCAGGTCAATCAGCCCCAGCATTTT.

The chain joins TRBV5-6 to TRBJ2-3; D remains unclear. The CDR3 extends over 12 amino acids. Germline V gene sequence: CDR1 SGHDT, CDR2 YYEEEE. With 0 bases removed from V and 2 bases from J, the gap between germline ends came to 1 base. The CDR3 protein is CASSLDTDTQYF. CDR3 in DNA: TGTGCCAGCAGCTTGGACACAGATACGCAGTATTTT.

The chain employs TRBV7-2 and TRBJ1-3; TRBD1 is a possible D gene (5 bases). The CDR3 length is 16 residues. Per the germline V gene, CDR1 is SGHTA and CDR2 is FQGNSA. Trimming pared 0 bases from V and 0 bases from J, leaving 9 bases between. This CDR3 is CASSLAGPISGNTIYF. DNA of the CDR3: TGTGCCAGCAGCTTAGCGGGACCGATCTCTGGAAACACCATATATTTT. Supplemented by reference TRBV7-2 and TRBJ1-3, the full variable domain reads GAGVSQSPSNKVTEKGKDVELRCDPISGHTALYWYRQSLGQGLEFLIYFQGNSAPDKSGLPSDRFSAERTGGSVSTLTIQRTQQEDSAVYLCASSLAGPISGNTIYFGEGSWLTVV.

CDR3: CASNGGSYNEQFF. CDR3 nucleotides: TGTGCCAGCAATGGTGGCAGCTACAATGAGCAGTTCTTC. The chain carries TRBV7-9 and TRBJ2-1; D uncertain. V was shortened by 7 bases and J by 3 bases, with 10 bases between the two germline ends. From germline, CDR1 is SEHNR and CDR2 FQNEAQ (reference sequence). The CDR3 is 13 residues long.